These 15 T cell receptor beta chains were all obtained from the same sample, sequenced in a study of CD8 T cells in Susac syndrome. About 0.45 to 1 ug RNA was reverse transcribed with random hexamers. TCRdb redid the calling of the immunoSEQ multiplex PCR reads with MiXCR, one entry per CDR3 protein. Of about 250,000 distinct CDR3 sequences in the sample, around 93% were seen once. Sequencing input: CD4+ T cells from PBMCs. The receptors shown here come from a human donor with multiple sclerosis.

In its sample, this clonotype was seen once. This chain connects TRBV4-1 to TRBJ2-2, with D unresolved. From germline, CDR1 is MGHRA and CDR2 YSYEKL. The CDR3 contains 16 residues. Between the trimmed V and J ends, which lost 0 bases and 1 base, there was a span of 9 bases. CDR3 in DNA: TGCGCCAGCAGCCAAGATCGTACGGTGAACACCGGGGAGCTGTTTTTT. This codes for CASSQDRTVNTGELFF.

This clonotype was seen a handful of times. J is TRBJ1-5 and V is TRBV7-3; the D gene is possibly TRBD1 (6 bases). This CDR3 comprises 13 residues. Per the germline V gene, CDR1 is SGHTA and CDR2 is FQGTGA. Trimming removed 2 bases from V and 4 bases from J, with 6 bases in between. The CDR3 loop is CASSLQGNQPQHF. CDR3 in DNA: TGTGCCAGCAGCTTACAGGGGAATCAGCCCCAGCATTTT.

The chain links TRBV7-2 to TRBJ2-7, with D maybe TRBD1 (6 bases). Between the trimmed V and J ends, which lost 4 bases and 5 bases, there was a span of 18 bases. Germline V gene data show CDR1 as SGHTA and CDR2 as FQGNSA. The CDR3 contains 15 residues. The CDR3 loop is CASSSRTGKLHEQYF. CDR3 bases: TGTGCCAGCAGCTCCCGAACAGGGAAACTTCACGAGCAGTACTTC.

The chain links TRBV10-3 to TRBJ1-2; 10 bases fit TRBD1. CDR3 length equals 14 residues. Germline V lookup: CDR1 ENHRY, CDR2 SYGVKD. Unmatched junction bases numbered 5, after V lost 7 bases and J lost 3 bases. CDR3 loop: CAITADRGHYGYTF. The CDR3 DNA reads TGTGCCATCACTGCTGACAGGGGGCACTATGGCTACACCTTC.

This clonotype appeared once. V and J are TRBV24-1 and TRBJ2-3; D remains unclear. The CDR3 totals 13 residues. With 5 bases removed from V and 2 bases from J, the gap between germline ends came to 7 bases. CDR1 and CDR2 from the germline V gene are KGHDR and SFDVKD. CDR3 nucleotides: TGTGCCACCAGTGGCGGACCCACAGATACGCAGTATTTT. It translates to CATSGGPTDTQYF.

The chain links TRBV7-8 to TRBJ2-5; tentative D call: TRBD1 (5 bases). With 2 bases removed from V and 0 bases from J, the gap between germline ends came to 7 bases. There are 14 residues in the CDR3. Germline lookup yields CDR1 SGHVS and CDR2 FQNEAQ. CDR3 sequence (DNA): TGTGCCAGCAGCTTAAAAGGGGACCAAGAGACCCAGTACTTC. Its protein is CASSLKGDQETQYF. Looking up the rest from reference TRBV7-8 and TRBJ2-5 gives the full variable domain: GAGVSQSPRYKVAKRGQDVALRCDPISGHVSLFWYQQALGQGPEFLTYFQNEAQLDKSGLPSDRFFAERPEGSVSTLKIQRTQQEDSAVYLCASSLKGDQETQYFGPGTRLLVL.

V and J are TRBV4-2 and TRBJ1-2; D not certain. CDR3 length: 11 residues. CDR1 is LGHNA and CDR2 is YNFKEQ in the germline V gene. The ends were cut back, 2 bases at V and 8 bases at J, with 6 bases in the middle. The CDR3 loop reads CASSQPGGYTF. CDR3 DNA: TGTGCCAGCAGCCAACCGGGGGGCTACACCTTC.

Worth noting for this clonotype: A junction end diverges from the germline sequence, so it may reflect a read error. This chain connects TRBV29-1 to TRBJ1-1; 8 bases match TRBD1. Germline loops: CDR1 SQVTM, CDR2 ANQGSEA. There are 11 residues in the CDR3. DNA for the CDR3: TGCAGCGTTAAACCGGGACAGGAAGGTTTCTTT. Its translation: CSVKPGQEGFF. Full variable domain (rest looked up from reference TRBV29-1 and TRBJ1-1): SAVISQKPSRDICQRGTSLTIQCQVDSQVTMMFWYRQQPGQSLTLIATANQGSEATYESGFVIDKFPISRPNLTFSTLTVSNMSPEDSSIYLCSVKPGQEGFFGQGTRLTVV.

The CDR3 protein is CASRDGTPLNTEAFF. As DNA, the CDR3 is TGCGCCAGCAGAGACGGGACACCTTTGAACACTGAAGCTTTCTTT. This chain links TRBV5-1 with TRBJ1-1; possible D gene TRBD1, 6 bases. The germline V gene encodes CDR1 SGHRS and CDR2 YFSETQ. The V gene lost 5 bases and the J gene lost 0 bases, with 14 bases spanning the gap. The CDR3 runs to 15 residues.

This clonotype appeared a single time. The rearrangement uses TRBV24-1 and TRBJ1-2; 7 bases match TRBD1. The length of the CDR3 is 15 residues. CDR1 and CDR2 from the germline V gene are KGHDR and SFDVKD. After removal of 2 bases from V and 3 bases from J, the junction contained 5 bases not matched to a gene. The CDR3 sequence: CATSDSKTGDYGYTF. Here the CDR3 DNA reads TGTGCCACCAGTGATTCCAAAACAGGGGACTATGGCTACACCTTC.

The V call is TRBV25-1, the J call TRBJ2-3; D not certain. The CDR3 is made up of 12 amino acids. Looked up from germline, CDR1 is MGHDK and CDR2 is SYGVNS. V was clipped by 4 bases and J by 4 bases, with 6 bases between them. The CDR3 nucleotides read TGTGCCAGCAGTGGCCAGTCAGATACGCAGTATTTT. As protein: CASSGQSDTQYF.

This clonotype appeared a single time. This chain links TRBV5-4 with TRBJ2-1; D call uncertain. The germline gives CDR1 SGHNT, CDR2 YYREEE (reference sequence). This CDR3 is 12 amino acids long. The V and J ends lost 3 bases and 7 bases respectively, with 8 bases between them. CDR3 DNA: TGTGCCAGCAGCTCGTTCGGGAATGAGCAGTTCTTC. The encoded protein is CASSSFGNEQFF. Variable domain in full (rest from reference TRBV5-4 and TRBJ2-1): ETGVTQSPTHLIKTRGQQVTLRCSSQSGHNTVSWYQQALGQGPQFIFQYYREEENGRGNFPPRFSGLQFPNYSSELNVNALELDDSALYLCASSSFGNEQFFGPGTRLTVL.

The chain has TRBV2 and TRBJ1-4; tentative D call: TRBD1 (5 bases). The V and J ends lost 4 bases and 6 bases respectively, with 15 bases between them. The germline V gene encodes CDR1 SNHLY and CDR2 FYNNEI. This CDR3 is built from 15 residues. The CDR3 DNA reads TGTGCCAGCAGTGGAGGGGACCAGTGGGATGAAAAACTGTTTTTT. Translating gives CASSGGDQWDEKLFF.

CDR3: CASSLRRAPGANVLTF. The CDR3 bases are TGCGCCAGCAGCTTGCGCAGGGCTCCGGGAGCCAACGTCCTGACTTTC. V and J are TRBV5-1 and TRBJ2-6; the D call may be TRBD1 or TRBD2 (5 bases each). CDR1 SGHRS and CDR2 YFSETQ come from the germline V gene. Trimming shortened V by 1 base and J by 7 bases, and 15 bases separated the two germline ends. The CDR3 sequence is 16 residues long.

V usage is TRBV5-4 and J usage is TRBJ1-2; D gene unclear. This CDR3 region has 14 residues. V lost 7 bases and J 2 bases, leaving 15 bases between the germline ends. Germline values: CDR1 SGHNT, CDR2 YYREEE (reference sequence). The CDR3 DNA is TGTGCCAGCCTAACCACCGACGGAAACTATGGCTACACCTTC. Amino acids: CASLTTDGNYGYTF.